This T cell receptor beta chain was recorded in a study of blood T cells in healthy people across ages. Germline lookup yields CDR1 MGHDK and CDR2 SYGVNS. The CDR3 is made up of 16 amino acids. Trimming left V 1 base short and J 0 bases short, with 7 bases between. Sample-barcoded 5' priming and a J-beta primer mix drove a second PCR of roughly 7 to 11 cycles. One entry per CDR3 protein, called by TCRdb with MiXCR from the 5' RACE reads. The profile shows about 1.8 million distinct CDR3 sequences, around half of them singletons. Sequenced: blood. This TCR came from a woman aged 40 to 55 in good health. V and J are TRBV25-1 and TRBJ2-6; the D is unclear. The CDR3: CASSEFWASGANVLTF. CDR3 DNA: TGTGCCAGCAGTGAATTTTGGGCCTCTGGGGCCAACGTCCTGACTTTC.